This T cell receptor beta chain stems from a study of Graves' ophthalmopathy and Graves' hyperthyroidism. Amplification of the TCR beta CDR3 regions used RNA transcripts (as template). The first round was an RT-PCR with HTBI primers, and the second round was a multiplex PCR. TCRdb re-analysed the multiplex PCR reads in MiXCR, keeping a single row per CDR3 protein. The data contain about 620,000 distinct CDR3 sequences, about 24% of them singletons. This clonotype appeared many times. V was pared by 4 bases and J by 3 bases, with 3 bases of the junction left unmatched. Germline assignment: CDR1 DFQATT and CDR2 SNEGSKA (reference sequence). This CDR3 contains 12 residues.

The clonotype comes from a woman aged 18-35 years with stable Graves' hyperthyroidism. Some clones in this sample may be carry-over from other donors' samples. The gene calls are TRBV20-1 and TRBJ2-7; 7 bases agree with TRBD1. The material sequenced was peripheral blood. CDR3 DNA: TGCAGTGCTACTGGACAGGTCTACGAGCAGTACTTC. Translated, it gives CSATGQVYEQYF.